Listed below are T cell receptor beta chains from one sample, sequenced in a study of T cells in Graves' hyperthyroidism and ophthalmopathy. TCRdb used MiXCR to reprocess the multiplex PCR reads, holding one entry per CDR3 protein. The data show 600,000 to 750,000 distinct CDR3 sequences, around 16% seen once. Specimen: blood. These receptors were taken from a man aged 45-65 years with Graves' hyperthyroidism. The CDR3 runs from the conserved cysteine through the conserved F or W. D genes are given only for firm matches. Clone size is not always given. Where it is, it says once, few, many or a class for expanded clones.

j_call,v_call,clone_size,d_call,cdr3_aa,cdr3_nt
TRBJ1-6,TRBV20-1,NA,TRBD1,CSASRGGTGNSPLHF,TGCAGTGCTAGTCGAGGCGGGACAGGAAATTCACCCCTCCACTTT
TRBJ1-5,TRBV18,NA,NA,CASSPNDQPQHF,TGTGCCAGCTCACCTAATGATCAGCCCCAGCATTTT
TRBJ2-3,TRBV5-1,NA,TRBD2,CASSLVGTSGSHTTDTQYF,TGTGCCAGCAGCTTAGTTGGGACTAGCGGGAGCCATACCACAGATACGCAGTATTTT
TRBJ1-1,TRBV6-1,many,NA,CASSEAITEAFF,TGTGCCAGCAGTGAAGCAATCACTGAAGCTTTCTTT
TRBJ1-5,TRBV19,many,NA,CASSPGGTQPQHF,TGTGCCAGCAGTCCGGGGGGCACCCAGCCCCAGCATTTT
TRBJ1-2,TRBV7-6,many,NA,CASSDGWGAQGGYTF,TGTGCCAGCAGCGATGGATGGGGGGCGCAGGGAGGCTACACCTTC
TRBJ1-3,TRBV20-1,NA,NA,CSASPGGGSGNTIYF,TGCAGTGCTAGTCCAGGCGGGGGCTCTGGAAACACCATATATTTT
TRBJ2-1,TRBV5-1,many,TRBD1,CASSLAAGGAYNEQFF,TGCGCCAGCAGCTTGGCCGCAGGGGGCGCTTACAATGAGCAGTTCTTC
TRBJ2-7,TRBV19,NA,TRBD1,CASSPGTGWLDEQYF,TGTGCCAGTAGTCCGGGGACAGGGTGGCTCGACGAGCAGTACTTC
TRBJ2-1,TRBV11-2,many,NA,CASSTQSGSGANEQFF,TGTGCCAGCAGCACCCAGTCGGGTTCTGGAGCCAATGAGCAGTTCTTC
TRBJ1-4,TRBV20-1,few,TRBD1,CSARPTGADEKLFF,TGCAGTGCTAGACCCACAGGGGCTGATGAAAAACTGTTTTTT
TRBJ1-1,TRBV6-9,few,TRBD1,CAGSYPQGVGSEAFF,TGTGCCGGCAGTTACCCACAGGGGGTGGGATCCGAAGCTTTCTTT
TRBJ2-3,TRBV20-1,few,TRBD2,CSASPSGIVNTQYF,TGCAGTGCTAGCCCCAGCGGGATAGTGAATACGCAGTATTTT
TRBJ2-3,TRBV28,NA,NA,CASSTQTSTDTQYF,TGTGCCAGCAGTACTCAAACTAGCACAGATACGCAGTATTTT
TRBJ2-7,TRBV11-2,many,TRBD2,CASSSEREGLYEQYF,TGTGCCAGCAGCTCCGAGAGGGAGGGCCTGTACGAGCAGTACTTC
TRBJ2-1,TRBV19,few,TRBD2,CASSGTSGTSQFF,TGTGCCAGTAGCGGGACTAGCGGGACTTCGCAGTTCTTC
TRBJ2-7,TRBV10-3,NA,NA,CALGRGADSYEQYF,TGTGCCCTCGGGAGAGGGGCCGATTCCTACGAGCAGTACTTC
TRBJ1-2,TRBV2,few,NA,CASMPNYGYTF,TGTGCCAGCATGCCAAACTATGGCTACACCTTC